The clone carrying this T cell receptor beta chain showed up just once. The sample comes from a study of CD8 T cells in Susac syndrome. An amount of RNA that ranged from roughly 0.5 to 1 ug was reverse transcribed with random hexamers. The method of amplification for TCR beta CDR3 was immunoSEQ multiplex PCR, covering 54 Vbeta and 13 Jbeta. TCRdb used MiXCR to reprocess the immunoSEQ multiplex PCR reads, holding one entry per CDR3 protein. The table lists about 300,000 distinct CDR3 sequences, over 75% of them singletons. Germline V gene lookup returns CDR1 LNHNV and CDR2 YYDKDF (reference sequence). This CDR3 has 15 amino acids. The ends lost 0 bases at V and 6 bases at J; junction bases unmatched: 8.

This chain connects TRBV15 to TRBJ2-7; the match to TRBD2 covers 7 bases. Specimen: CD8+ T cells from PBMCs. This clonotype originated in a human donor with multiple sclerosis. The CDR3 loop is CATSRDLGGSSEQYF. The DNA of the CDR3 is TGTGCCACCAGCAGAGATCTGGGGGGGTCTAGCGAGCAGTACTTC.